This TCR beta chain was found in a study of shared clonotypes between healthy human individuals. Turning to the study itself: Donor ages ranged 18 to 49 years: a couple of women, a few men. CD4 naive cells filled three plates per donor, CD4 memory three, CD8 naive two and CD8 memory one. Regarding the study as a whole: What rarefaction showed was incomplete sorted-subset sequencing despite large depth.

The investigators split CD4+ cells into a CD45RA+ naive subset and a CD45RA-negative memory subset. TCRdb's table, derived via immunoSEQ multiplex PCR, lists solely in-frame clones and lacks some. Among about 680,000 clones listed, less than 80% were seen once. As to this clone: Its antigen is as yet unknown.

Germline CDR1 reads SGHTA; CDR2 reads FQGNSA. The CDR3 extends over 15 amino acids. V was shortened by 6 bases and J by 7 bases, with 22 bases between the two germline ends. This TCR derives from a woman between 25 and 40 years old in good health. The sample comprised memory CD4+ T cells sorted from blood. Stated subset: CD45RA-negative fraction. The chain has TRBV7-2 and TRBJ2-7, with a weak D call TRBD2 (6 bases). CDR3 in DNA: TGTGCCAGCAGTTCCACCTTCGCGGGGCGGGCGGAGCAGTACTTC. It codes for CASSSTFAGRAEQYF.